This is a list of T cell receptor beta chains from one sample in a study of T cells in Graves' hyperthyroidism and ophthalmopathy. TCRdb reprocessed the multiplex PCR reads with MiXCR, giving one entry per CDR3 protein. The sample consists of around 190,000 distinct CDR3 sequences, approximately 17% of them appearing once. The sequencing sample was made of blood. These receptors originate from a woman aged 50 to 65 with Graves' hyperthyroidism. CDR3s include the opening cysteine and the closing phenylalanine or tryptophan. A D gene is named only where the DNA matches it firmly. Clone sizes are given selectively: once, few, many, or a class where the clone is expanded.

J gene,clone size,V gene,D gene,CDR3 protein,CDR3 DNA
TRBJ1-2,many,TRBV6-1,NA,CASSTRQHPGGYTF,TGTGCCAGCAGTACCCGACAGCACCCGGGCGGCTACACCTTC
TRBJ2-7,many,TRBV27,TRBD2,CASSLPGVGGGAGEQYF,TGTGCCAGCAGTTTACCAGGGGTCGGCGGGGGGGCAGGGGAGCAGTACTTC
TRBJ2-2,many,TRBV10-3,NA,CAISESMSDTSNTGELFF,TGTGCCATCAGTGAGTCGATGTCGGACACATCGAACACCGGGGAGCTGTTTTTT
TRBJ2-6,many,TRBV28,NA,CASSVGLGANVLTF,TGTGCCAGCAGTGTAGGGTTGGGGGCCAACGTCCTGACTTTC
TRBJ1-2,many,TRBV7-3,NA,CASSFRRGYGYTF,TGTGCCAGCAGCTTCCGACGGGGCTATGGCTACACCTTC
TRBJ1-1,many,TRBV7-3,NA,CASSLSQSTEAFF,TGTGCCAGCAGCTTGAGTCAGAGCACTGAAGCTTTCTTT
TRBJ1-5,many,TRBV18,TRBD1,CASSPGQGSGQPQHF,TGTGCCAGCTCACCCGGACAGGGCAGTGGACAGCCCCAGCATTTT
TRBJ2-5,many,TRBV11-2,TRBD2,CASSVVAGGETQYF,TGTGCCAGCAGCGTGGTAGCGGGAGGAGAGACCCAGTACTTC
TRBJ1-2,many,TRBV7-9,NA,CASSLANQAGYGYTF,TGTGCCAGCAGCTTAGCGAATCAGGCGGGCTATGGCTACACCTTC
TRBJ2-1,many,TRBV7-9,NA,CASSLLQANEQFF,TGTGCCAGCAGCTTACTACAGGCGAATGAGCAGTTCTTC
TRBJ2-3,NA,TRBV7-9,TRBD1,CASSLTRQGSDTQYF,TGTGCCAGCAGCTTAACGAGACAGGGGTCAGATACGCAGTATTTT
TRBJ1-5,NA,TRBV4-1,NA,CASSHPQGNQPQHF,TGCGCCAGCAGCCACCCCCAGGGCAATCAGCCCCAGCATTTT
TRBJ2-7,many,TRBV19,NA,CASSTREKGNLDEQYF,TGTGCCAGTAGCACCAGGGAAAAGGGTAATCTGGACGAGCAGTACTTC
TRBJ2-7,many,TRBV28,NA,CASSTRTYLSGEQYF,TGTGCCAGCAGTACCCGGACATACCTCTCGGGAGAGCAGTACTTC
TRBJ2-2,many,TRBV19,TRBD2,CASCSGGFTGELFF,TGTGCCAGTTGTAGCGGGGGTTTTACCGGGGAGCTGTTTTTT
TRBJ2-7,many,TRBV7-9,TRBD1,CASSGRDRGMVEQYF,TGTGCCAGCAGCGGCCGGGACAGGGGTATGGTCGAGCAGTACTTC
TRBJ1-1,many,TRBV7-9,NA,CASSLAAGMGEAFF,TGTGCCAGCAGCTTAGCGGCCGGAATGGGTGAAGCTTTCTTT
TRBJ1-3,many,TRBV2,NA,CASSEVGTSRARTGNTIYF,TGTGCCAGCAGTGAAGTCGGGACATCCCGCGCCCGGACTGGAAACACCATATATTTT
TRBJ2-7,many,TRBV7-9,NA,CASSLGTGPYEQYF,TGTGCCAGCAGCTTAGGGACGGGGCCCTACGAGCAGTACTTC
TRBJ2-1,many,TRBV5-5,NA,CASSSRFNEQFF,TGTGCCAGCAGCTCCCGATTCAATGAGCAGTTCTTC
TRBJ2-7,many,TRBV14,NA,CASSQQPYEQYF,TGTGCCAGCAGCCAACAGCCGTACGAGCAGTACTTC
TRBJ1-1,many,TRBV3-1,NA,CASSQDLGAVNTEAFF,TGTGCCAGCAGCCAAGATCTCGGTGCCGTGAACACTGAAGCTTTCTTT
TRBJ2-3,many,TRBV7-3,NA,CASSQFSGRSTDTQYF,TGTGCCAGCAGCCAATTCAGCGGGCGAAGCACAGATACGCAGTATTTT
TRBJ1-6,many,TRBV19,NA,CASSVTGNTNSPLHF,TGTGCCAGTAGTGTCACAGGAAATACAAATTCACCCCTCCACTTT
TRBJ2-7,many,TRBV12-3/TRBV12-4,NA,CASSPDPPAQQYF,TGTGCCAGCAGTCCGGACCCTCCCGCCCAACAGTACTTC
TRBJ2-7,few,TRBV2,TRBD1,CASSERTGGQGSYEQYF,TGTGCCAGCAGTGAAAGGACAGGGGGTCAAGGCTCCTACGAGCAGTACTTC
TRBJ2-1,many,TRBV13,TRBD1,CASSITRTGSYNEQFF,TGTGCCAGCAGCATAACCCGGACAGGGAGCTACAATGAGCAGTTCTTC
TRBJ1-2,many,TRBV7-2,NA,CASSPNRGAGYGYTF,TGTGCCAGCAGCCCTAACCGAGGGGCGGGCTATGGCTACACCTTC
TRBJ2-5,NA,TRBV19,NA,CACSTLSTETQYF,TGTGCCTGTAGTACCCTGAGTACAGAGACCCAGTACTTC
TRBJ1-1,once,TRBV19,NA,CASSPPGIEAFF,TGTGCCAGTTCCCCTCCGGGGATTGAAGCTTTCTTT
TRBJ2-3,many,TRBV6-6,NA,CASSYLTGLTDTQYF,TGTGCCAGCAGTTACCTTACGGGGTTAACAGATACGCAGTATTTT
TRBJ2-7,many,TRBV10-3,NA,CAISRGTSSYEQYF,TGTGCCATCAGCCGAGGCACGAGCTCCTACGAGCAGTACTTC
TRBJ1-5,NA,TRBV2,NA,CASSEQENQPQHF,TGTGCCAGCAGTGAACAGGAGAATCAGCCCCAGCATTTT
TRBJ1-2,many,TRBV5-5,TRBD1,CASSPGARGGQGAHYGYTF,TGTGCCAGCAGCCCTGGGGCCCGCGGGGGACAGGGGGCTCACTATGGCTACACCTTC
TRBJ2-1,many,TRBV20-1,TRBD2,CSFFGETSGGASYNEQFF,TGCAGTTTTTTCGGCGAAACTAGCGGGGGTGCCTCCTACAATGAGCAGTTCTTC
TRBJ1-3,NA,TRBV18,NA,CASSPDGNPGNTIYF,TGTGCCAGCTCCCCCGACGGAAACCCTGGAAACACCATATATTTT
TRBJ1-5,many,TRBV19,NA,CASRDLLHQPQHF,TGTGCCAGTAGGGACCTATTACATCAGCCCCAGCATTTT
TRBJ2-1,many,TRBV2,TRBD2,CASSGGVPEYNEQFF,TGTGCCAGCAGCGGGGGGGTACCAGAATACAATGAGCAGTTCTTC
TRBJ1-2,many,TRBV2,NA,CASTMTATNYGYTF,TGTGCCAGCACGATGACAGCCACTAACTATGGCTACACCTTC
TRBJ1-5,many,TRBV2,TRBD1,CASSGTGVDQPQHF,TGTGCCAGCAGTGGGACAGGGGTTGATCAGCCCCAGCATTTT